This TCR beta chain is from a study of blood T cells in healthy people across ages. Study results and limitations: Unknown CMV status may confound age-related changes in expanded clones.

Alongside a J-beta primer mix, a sample-barcoded 5' primer served in a second PCR lasting about 7 to 12 cycles. Tagging of each cDNA molecule was performed by a template-switch adaptor with 12 random nucleotides. TCRdb redid the calling of the 5' RACE reads with MiXCR, one entry per CDR3 protein. The sample contains about 1.1 million distinct CDR3 sequences, roughly two fifths of which appear only once. This clonotype was seen a few times. Its antigen is undetermined. Sequences were obtained from blood. The source of this sequence is a man younger than 35 in good health.

In DNA form, the CDR3 reads TGTGCCAGCACGCCCATGGGGGATCAGCCCCAGCATTTT. Translated: CASTPMGDQPQHF. The rearrangement uses TRBV28 and TRBJ1-5, with a weak D call TRBD1 (5 bases). Germline V gene lookup returns CDR1 MDHEN and CDR2 SYDVKM. The length of the CDR3 is 13 residues. The germline V and J ends were trimmed by 7 bases and 5 bases, with 12 bases remaining between them.